These T cell receptor beta chains were read from a single sample in a study of T cells in Graves' hyperthyroidism and ophthalmopathy. TCRdb reprocessed the multiplex PCR reads via MiXCR and lists one record per CDR3 protein. The data contain fewer than 650,000 distinct CDR3 sequences, around 13% of them singletons. Sequencing used blood. The receptor source for this set is a woman between 25 and 40 years old with Graves' hyperthyroidism that later progressed to Graves' ophthalmopathy. The CDR3 runs from the conserved cysteine through the conserved F or W. The D gene is left open where the match is weak. Expanded clones are given a class, and other clones once, few, many or no size at all.

>TRBD2|TRBJ2-1|many|TRBV5-1
CASSARTSGSRDEQFF
TGCGCCAGCAGCGCACGGACTAGCGGGAGTCGGGATGAGCAGTTCTTC
>.|TRBJ1-1|many|TRBV12-3/TRBV12-4
CASGGRANTEAFF
TGTGCCAGCGGGGGCAGGGCGAACACTGAAGCTTTCTTT
>.|TRBJ1-5|many|TRBV27
CASSSPGEGQPQHF
TGTGCCAGCAGTTCCCCAGGGGAAGGGCAGCCCCAGCATTTT
>TRBD2|TRBJ2-2|.|TRBV18
CASSPTSGSNTGELFF
TGTGCCAGCTCACCGACTAGCGGGTCGAACACCGGGGAGCTGTTTTTT
>.|TRBJ2-1|few|TRBV20-1
CSVGSVAFNEQFF
TGCAGTGTGGGGTCGGTGGCCTTCAATGAGCAGTTCTTC
>.|TRBJ1-5|many|TRBV20-1
CSATDVTSNQPQHF
TGCAGTGCTACGGACGTGACTAGCAATCAGCCCCAGCATTTT
>.|TRBJ1-3|many|TRBV12-3/TRBV12-4
CASSFWGRDVFSGNTIYF
TGTGCCAGCAGTTTTTGGGGAAGAGACGTTTTCTCTGGAAACACCATATATTTT
>.|TRBJ1-1|many|TRBV19
CASSVDSASTEAFF
TGTGCCAGTAGTGTGGACAGTGCTAGCACTGAAGCTTTCTTT
>.|TRBJ2-7|many|TRBV12-3/TRBV12-4
CASSLRGYEQYF
TGTGCCAGCAGCCTTCGAGGCTACGAGCAGTACTTC
>.|TRBJ2-2|many|TRBV28
CAGRSDTGELFF
TGTGCCGGTCGAAGTGACACCGGGGAGCTGTTTTTT
>.|TRBJ2-7|many|TRBV7-9
CASSPAGVLSYEQYF
TGTGCCAGCAGCCCCGCAGGGGTTCTTTCCTACGAGCAGTACTTC
>.|TRBJ1-2|few|TRBV10-2
CASSESAGGTFGYTF
TGCGCCAGCAGTGAGTCCGCGGGAGGGACCTTTGGCTACACCTTC
>TRBD2|TRBJ2-3|many|TRBV15
CATSSRAGDVTDTQYF
TGTGCCACCAGCTCCCGAGCGGGAGATGTCACAGATACGCAGTATTTT
>.|TRBJ2-4|few|TRBV6-2/TRBV6-3
CASSYPPQDMYF
TGTGCCAGCAGTTACCCCCCTCAGGACATGTACTTC
>TRBD1|TRBJ1-5|many|TRBV12-3/TRBV12-4
CASSRQGSYSNQPQHF
TGTGCCAGCAGCCGACAGGGCTCCTATAGCAATCAGCCCCAGCATTTT
>.|TRBJ2-5|many|TRBV3-1
CASSLRGTKETQYF
TGTGCCAGCAGCCTTCGGGGGACCAAAGAGACCCAGTACTTC
>.|TRBJ2-1|.|TRBV7-9
CASIRAPAWEQFF
TGTGCCAGCATAAGGGCCCCTGCTTGGGAGCAGTTCTTC
>TRBD2|TRBJ2-3|.|TRBV19
CASTGQGWGGTDTQYF
TGTGCCAGTACTGGGCAGGGATGGGGGGGGACAGATACGCAGTATTTT
>.|TRBJ1-3|.|TRBV27
CASGKGGNGGNTIYF
TGTGCCAGCGGAAAAGGGGGTAATGGAGGAAACACCATATATTTT
>TRBD1|TRBJ2-7|.|TRBV20-1
CSAHPGQAPAEQYF
TGCAGTGCTCACCCGGGACAGGCCCCAGCTGAGCAGTACTTC
>.|TRBJ1-5|.|TRBV5-4
CASSLSPGEPQHF
TGTGCCAGCAGCTTGTCGCCGGGGGAGCCCCAGCATTTT
>TRBD1|TRBJ2-1|many|TRBV12-3/TRBV12-4
CALPAGTGCYRKVNEQFF
TGTGCCCTTCCTGCCGGGACAGGGTGTTATAGGAAAGTCAATGAGCAGTTCTTC